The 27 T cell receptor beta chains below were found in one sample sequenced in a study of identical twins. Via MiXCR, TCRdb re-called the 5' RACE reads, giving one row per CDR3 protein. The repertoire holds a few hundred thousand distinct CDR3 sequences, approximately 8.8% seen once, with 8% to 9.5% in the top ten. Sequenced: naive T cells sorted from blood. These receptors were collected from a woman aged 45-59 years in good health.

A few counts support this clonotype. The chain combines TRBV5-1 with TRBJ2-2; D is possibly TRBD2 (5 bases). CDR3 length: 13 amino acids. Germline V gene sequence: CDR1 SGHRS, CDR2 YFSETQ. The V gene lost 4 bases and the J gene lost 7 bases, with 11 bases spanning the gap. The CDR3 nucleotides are TGCGCCAGCAGCCCCCCCAGCGGCGGGGAGCTGTTTTTT. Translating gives CASSPPSGGELFF. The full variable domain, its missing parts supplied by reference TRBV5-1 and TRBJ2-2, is KAGVTQTPRYLIKTRGQQVTLSCSPISGHRSVSWYQQTPGQGLQFLFEYFSETQRNKGNFPGRFSGRQFSNSRSEMNVSTLELGDSALYLCASSPPSGGELFFGEGSRLTVL.

CDR3: CASSLVAGGYEQYF. The CDR3 DNA is TGTGCCAGCAGCTTAGTAGCGGGAGGGTACGAGCAGTACTTC. This chain connects TRBV7-9 to TRBJ2-7; 11 bases match TRBD2. Germline lookup yields CDR1 SEHNR and CDR2 FQNEAQ (reference sequence). V shed 1 base and J 4 bases; nucleotides not matched to a gene: 0. This CDR3 is 14 amino acids long.

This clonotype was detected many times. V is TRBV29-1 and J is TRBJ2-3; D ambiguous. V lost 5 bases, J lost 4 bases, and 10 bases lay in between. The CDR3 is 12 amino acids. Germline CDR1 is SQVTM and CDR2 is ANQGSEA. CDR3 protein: CSVSRVSDTQYF. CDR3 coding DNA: TGCAGCGTTTCAAGGGTTTCAGATACGCAGTATTTT.

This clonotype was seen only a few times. The CDR3 protein is CATSDLGGRSPDTQYF. The CDR3 DNA reads TGTGCCACCAGTGATTTGGGCGGGAGGAGCCCAGATACGCAGTATTTT. The chain uses TRBV24-1 and TRBJ2-3, with TRBD2 matching over 8 bases. The length of the CDR3 is 16 residues. V was pared by 0 bases and J by 4 bases, with 5 bases of the junction left unmatched. Germline CDR1 reads KGHDR; CDR2 reads SFDVKD.

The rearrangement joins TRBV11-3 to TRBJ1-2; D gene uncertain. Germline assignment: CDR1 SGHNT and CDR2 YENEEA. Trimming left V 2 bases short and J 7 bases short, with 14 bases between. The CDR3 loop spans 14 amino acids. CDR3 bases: TGTGCCAGCAGCTTACCACCCGCACGGGGTGGCTACACCTTC. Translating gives CASSLPPARGGYTF.

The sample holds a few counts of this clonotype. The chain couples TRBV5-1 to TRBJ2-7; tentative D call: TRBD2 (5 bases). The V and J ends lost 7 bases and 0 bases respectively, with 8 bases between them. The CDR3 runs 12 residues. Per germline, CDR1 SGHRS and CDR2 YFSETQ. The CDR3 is CASRGSSYEQYF. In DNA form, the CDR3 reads TGCGCCAGCCGGGGTAGCTCCTACGAGCAGTACTTC.

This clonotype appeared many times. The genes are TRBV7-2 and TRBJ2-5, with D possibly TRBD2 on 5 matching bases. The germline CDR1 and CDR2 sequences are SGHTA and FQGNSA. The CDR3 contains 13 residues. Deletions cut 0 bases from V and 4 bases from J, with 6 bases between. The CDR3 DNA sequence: TGTGCCAGCAGCTTAGCGAGGGTAGAGACCCAGTACTTC. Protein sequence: CASSLARVETQYF.

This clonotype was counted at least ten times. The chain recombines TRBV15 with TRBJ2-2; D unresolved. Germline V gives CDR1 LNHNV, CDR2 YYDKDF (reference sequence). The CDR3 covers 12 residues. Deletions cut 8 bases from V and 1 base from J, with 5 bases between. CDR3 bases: TGTGCCACCGGGATGAACACCGGGGAGCTGTTTTTT. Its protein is CATGMNTGELFF.

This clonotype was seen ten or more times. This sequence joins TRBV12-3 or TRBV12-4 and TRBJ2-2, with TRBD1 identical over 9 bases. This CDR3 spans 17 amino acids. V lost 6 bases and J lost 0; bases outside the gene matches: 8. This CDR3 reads CASRSGTGTPNTGELFF. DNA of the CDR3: TGTGCCAGCAGATCCGGGACAGGGACCCCGAACACCGGGGAGCTGTTTTTT.

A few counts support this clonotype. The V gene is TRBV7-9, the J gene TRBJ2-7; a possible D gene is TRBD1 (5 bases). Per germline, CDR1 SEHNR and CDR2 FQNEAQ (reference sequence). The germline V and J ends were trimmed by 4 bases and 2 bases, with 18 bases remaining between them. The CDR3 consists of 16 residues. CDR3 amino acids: CASSSQGVEIPYEQYV. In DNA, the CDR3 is TGTGCCAGCAGCTCTCAAGGGGTAGAGATACCCTACGAGCAGTACGTC.

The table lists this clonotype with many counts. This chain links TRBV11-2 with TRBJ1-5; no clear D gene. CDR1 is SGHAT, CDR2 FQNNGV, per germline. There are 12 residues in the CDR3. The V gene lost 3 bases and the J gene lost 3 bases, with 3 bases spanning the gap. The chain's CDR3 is CASSFFNQPQHF. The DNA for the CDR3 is TGTGCCAGCAGCTTCTTCAATCAGCCCCAGCATTTT.

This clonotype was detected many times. CDR3 sequence (DNA): TGTGCCAGCAGTGCCAGTGGGACCCAGTACTTC. It specifies CASSASGTQYF. The chain joins TRBV27 to TRBJ2-5; no clear D gene. The CDR3 spans 11 residues. V gave up 5 bases and J gave up 7 bases, with 8 bases separating them. Germline values: CDR1 MNHEY, CDR2 SMNVEV (reference sequence).

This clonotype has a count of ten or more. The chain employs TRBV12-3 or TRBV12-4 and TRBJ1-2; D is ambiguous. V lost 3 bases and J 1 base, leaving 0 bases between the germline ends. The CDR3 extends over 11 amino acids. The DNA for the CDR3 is TGTGCCAGCAGTTTTAACTATGGCTACACCTTC. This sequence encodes CASSFNYGYTF.

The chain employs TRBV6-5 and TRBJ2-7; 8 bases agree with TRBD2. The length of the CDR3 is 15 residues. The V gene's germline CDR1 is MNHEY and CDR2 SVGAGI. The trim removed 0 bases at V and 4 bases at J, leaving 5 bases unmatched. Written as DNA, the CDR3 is TGTGCCAGCAGTTACTCCGGCGGGAGGACGTACGAGCAGTACTTC. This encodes CASSYSGGRTYEQYF.

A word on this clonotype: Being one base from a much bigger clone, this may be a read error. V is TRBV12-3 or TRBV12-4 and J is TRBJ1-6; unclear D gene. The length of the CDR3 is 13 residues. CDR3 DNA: TGTGCCAGCAGTTTGGTCCCGAATTCACCCCTCAACTTT. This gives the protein CASSLVPNSPLNF.

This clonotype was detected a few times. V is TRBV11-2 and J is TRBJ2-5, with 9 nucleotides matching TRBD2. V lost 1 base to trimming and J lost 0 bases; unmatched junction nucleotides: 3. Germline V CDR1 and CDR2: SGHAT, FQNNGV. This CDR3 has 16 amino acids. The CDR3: CASSLGSSGNQETQYF. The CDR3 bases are TGTGCCAGCAGCTTAGGTTCTAGCGGGAACCAAGAGACCCAGTACTTC.

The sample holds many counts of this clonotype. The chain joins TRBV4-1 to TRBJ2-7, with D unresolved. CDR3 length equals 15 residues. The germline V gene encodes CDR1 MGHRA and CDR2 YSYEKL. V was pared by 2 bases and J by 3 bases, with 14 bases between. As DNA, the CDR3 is TGCGCCAGCAGCCAACTCCCCGCGATTTTCTACGAGCAGTACTTC. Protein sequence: CASSQLPAIFYEQYF.

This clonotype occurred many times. The CDR3 DNA sequence: TGTGCCACCAGCAGAGATGGGCAGGGGATTAATGAGCAGTTCTTC. Its protein product is CATSRDGQGINEQFF. J is TRBJ2-1 and V is TRBV15; a possible D gene is TRBD1 (6 bases). The CDR3 runs to 15 residues. CDR1 is LNHNV and CDR2 is YYDKDF in the germline V gene (reference sequence). V lost 0 bases and J 7 bases, leaving 13 bases between the germline ends.

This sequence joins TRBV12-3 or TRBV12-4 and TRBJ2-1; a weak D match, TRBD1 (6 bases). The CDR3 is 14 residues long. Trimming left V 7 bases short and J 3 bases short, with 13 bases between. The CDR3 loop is CASTTGLGYNEQFF. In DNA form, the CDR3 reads TGTGCCAGCACTACAGGGTTAGGCTACAATGAGCAGTTCTTC.

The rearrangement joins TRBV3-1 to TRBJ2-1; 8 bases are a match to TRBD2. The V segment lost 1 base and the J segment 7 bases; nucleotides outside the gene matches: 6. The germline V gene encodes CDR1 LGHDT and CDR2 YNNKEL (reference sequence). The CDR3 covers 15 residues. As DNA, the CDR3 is TGTGCCAGCAGCCAAGCACAGACTAGCGTTAATGAGCAGTTCTTC. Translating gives CASSQAQTSVNEQFF.

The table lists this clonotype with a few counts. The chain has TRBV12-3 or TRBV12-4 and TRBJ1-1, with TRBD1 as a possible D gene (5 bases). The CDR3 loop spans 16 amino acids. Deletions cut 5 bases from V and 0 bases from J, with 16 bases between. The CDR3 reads CASSLGPTILNTEAFF. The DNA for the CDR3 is TGTGCCAGCAGTCTGGGACCGACTATCTTGAACACTGAAGCTTTCTTT.

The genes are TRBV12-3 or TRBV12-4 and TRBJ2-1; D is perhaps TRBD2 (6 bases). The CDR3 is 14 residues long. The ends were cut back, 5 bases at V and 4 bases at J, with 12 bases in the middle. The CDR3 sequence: CASSDRDFYNEQFF. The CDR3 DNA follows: TGTGCCAGCAGTGACCGGGACTTTTACAATGAGCAGTTCTTC.

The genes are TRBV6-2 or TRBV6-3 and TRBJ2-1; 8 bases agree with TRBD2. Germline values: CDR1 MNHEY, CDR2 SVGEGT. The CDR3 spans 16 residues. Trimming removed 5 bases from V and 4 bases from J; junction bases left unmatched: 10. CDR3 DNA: TGTGCCAGCAGTACCCGGGGGGGGGGCGCTTACAATGAGCAGTTCTTC. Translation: CASSTRGGGAYNEQFF.

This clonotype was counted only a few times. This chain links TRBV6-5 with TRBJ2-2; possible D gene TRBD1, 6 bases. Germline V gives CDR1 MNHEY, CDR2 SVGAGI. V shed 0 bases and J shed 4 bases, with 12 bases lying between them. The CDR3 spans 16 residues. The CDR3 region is CASSYSKIGGTGELFF. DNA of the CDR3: TGTGCCAGCAGTTACTCGAAGATAGGGGGCACCGGGGAGCTGTTTTTT.

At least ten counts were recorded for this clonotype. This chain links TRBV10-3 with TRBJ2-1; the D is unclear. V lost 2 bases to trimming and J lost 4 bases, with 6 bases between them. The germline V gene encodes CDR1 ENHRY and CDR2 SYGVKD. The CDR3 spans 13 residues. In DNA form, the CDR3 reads TGTGCCATCAGTGAGGATCCATACAATGAGCAGTTCTTC. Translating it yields CAISEDPYNEQFF.

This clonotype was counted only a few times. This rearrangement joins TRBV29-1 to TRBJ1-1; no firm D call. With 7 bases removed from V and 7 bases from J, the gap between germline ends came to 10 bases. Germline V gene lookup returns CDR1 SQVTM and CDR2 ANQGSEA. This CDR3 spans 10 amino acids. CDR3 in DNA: TGCAGCGCCAACCAAATTGAAGCTTTCTTT. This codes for CSANQIEAFF.

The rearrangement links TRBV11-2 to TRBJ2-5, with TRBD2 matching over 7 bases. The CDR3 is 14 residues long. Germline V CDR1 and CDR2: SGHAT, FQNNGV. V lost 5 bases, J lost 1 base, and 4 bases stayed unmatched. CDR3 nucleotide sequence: TGTGCCAGCAGCGCTTCTAGCGGCCAAGAGACCCAGTACTTC. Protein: CASSASSGQETQYF.